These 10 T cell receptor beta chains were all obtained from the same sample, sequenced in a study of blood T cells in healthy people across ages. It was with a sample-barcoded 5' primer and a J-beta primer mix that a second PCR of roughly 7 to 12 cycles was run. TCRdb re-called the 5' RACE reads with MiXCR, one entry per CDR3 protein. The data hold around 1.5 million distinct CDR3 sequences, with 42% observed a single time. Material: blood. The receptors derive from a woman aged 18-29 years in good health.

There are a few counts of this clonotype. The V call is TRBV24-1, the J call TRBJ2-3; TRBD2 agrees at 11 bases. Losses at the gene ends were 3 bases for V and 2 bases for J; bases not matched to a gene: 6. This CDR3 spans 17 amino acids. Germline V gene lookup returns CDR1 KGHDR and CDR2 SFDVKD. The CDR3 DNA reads TGTGCCACCAGTGATCGACTAGCGGGGACGAACACAGATACGCAGTATTTT. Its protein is CATSDRLAGTNTDTQYF.

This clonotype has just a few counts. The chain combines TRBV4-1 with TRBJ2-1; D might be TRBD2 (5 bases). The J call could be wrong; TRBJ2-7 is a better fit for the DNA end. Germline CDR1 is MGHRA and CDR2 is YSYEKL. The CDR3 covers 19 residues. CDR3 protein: CASSQEPNRGMWSYNEQYF. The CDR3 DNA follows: TGCGCCAGCAGCCAAGAGCCCAACCGAGGGATGTGGTCCTACAATGAGCAGTACTTC.

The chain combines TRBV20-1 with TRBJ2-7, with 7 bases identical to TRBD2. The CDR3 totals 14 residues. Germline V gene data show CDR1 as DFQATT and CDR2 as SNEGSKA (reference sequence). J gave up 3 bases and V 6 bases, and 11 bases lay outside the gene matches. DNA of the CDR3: TGCAGTGCGCGGGGGAGCGGGGATTTCTACGAGCAGTACTTC. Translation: CSARGSGDFYEQYF.

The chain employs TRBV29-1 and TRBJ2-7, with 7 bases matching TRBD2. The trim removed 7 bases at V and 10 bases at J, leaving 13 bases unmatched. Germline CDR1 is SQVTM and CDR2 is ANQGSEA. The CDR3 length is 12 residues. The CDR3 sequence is CSASRGEEPQYF. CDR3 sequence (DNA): TGCAGCGCATCTCGGGGGGAAGAGCCCCAGTACTTC.

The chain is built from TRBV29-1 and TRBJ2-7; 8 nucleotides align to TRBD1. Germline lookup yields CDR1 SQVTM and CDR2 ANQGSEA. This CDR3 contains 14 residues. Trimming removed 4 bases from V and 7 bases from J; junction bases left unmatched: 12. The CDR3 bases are TGCAGCGTTGTCGGTGGGCAGGGGGCTGGGGAGCAGTACTTC. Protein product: CSVVGGQGAGEQYF.

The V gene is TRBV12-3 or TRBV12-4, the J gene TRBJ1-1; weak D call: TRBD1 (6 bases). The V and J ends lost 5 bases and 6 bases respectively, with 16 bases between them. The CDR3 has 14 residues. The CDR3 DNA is TGTGCCAGCAGTGACCGGGACACGGAGGCTGAAGCTTTCTTT. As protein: CASSDRDTEAEAFF.

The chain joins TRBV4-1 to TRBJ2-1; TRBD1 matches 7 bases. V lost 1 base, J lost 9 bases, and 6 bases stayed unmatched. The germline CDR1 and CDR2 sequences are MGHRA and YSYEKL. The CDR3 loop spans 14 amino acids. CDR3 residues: CASSQAAGDSEQFF. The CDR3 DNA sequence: TGCGCCAGCAGCCAAGCAGCAGGGGACAGTGAGCAGTTCTTC.

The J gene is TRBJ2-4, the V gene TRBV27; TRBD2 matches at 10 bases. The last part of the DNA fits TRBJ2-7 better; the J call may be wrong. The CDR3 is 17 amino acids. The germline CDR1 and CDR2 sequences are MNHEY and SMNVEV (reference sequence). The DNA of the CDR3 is TGTGCCAGCAGTGTTAGACTAGCGGGTATAAACTCCTACGAGCAGTACTTC. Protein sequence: CASSVRLAGINSYEQYF.

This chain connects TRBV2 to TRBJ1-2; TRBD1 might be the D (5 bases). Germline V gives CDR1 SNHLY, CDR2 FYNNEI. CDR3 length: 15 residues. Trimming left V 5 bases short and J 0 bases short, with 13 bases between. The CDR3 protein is CASSFIMTANYGYTF. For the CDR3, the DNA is TGTGCCAGCAGTTTCATAATGACAGCTAACTATGGCTACACCTTC.

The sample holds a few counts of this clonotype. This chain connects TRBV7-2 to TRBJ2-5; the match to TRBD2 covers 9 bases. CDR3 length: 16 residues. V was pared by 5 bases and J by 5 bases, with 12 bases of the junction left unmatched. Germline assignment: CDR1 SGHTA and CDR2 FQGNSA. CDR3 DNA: TGTGCCAGCAGCGAGATCTCAGCGGGAGGTGTGGAGACCCAGTACTTC. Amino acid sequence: CASSEISAGGVETQYF.